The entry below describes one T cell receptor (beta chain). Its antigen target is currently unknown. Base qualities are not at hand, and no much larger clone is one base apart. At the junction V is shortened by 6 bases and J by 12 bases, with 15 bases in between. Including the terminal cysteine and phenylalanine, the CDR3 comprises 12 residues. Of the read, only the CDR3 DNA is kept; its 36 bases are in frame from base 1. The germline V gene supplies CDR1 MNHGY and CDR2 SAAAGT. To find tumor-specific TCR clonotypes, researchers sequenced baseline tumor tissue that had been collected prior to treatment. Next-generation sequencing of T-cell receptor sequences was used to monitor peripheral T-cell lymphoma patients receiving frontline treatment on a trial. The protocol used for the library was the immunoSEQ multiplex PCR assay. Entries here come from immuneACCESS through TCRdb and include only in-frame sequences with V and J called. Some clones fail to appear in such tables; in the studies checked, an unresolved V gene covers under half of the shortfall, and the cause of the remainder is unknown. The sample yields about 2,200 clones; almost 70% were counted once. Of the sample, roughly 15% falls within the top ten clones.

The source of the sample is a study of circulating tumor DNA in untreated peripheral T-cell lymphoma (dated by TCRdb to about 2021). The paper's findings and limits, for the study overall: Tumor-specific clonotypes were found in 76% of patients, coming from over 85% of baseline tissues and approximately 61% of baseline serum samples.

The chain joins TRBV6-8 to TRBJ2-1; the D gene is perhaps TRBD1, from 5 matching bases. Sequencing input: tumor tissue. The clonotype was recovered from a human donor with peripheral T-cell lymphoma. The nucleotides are TGTGCCAGCAGAGCGCCGACCCAGGGGCAGTTCTTC. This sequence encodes CASRAPTQGQFF.